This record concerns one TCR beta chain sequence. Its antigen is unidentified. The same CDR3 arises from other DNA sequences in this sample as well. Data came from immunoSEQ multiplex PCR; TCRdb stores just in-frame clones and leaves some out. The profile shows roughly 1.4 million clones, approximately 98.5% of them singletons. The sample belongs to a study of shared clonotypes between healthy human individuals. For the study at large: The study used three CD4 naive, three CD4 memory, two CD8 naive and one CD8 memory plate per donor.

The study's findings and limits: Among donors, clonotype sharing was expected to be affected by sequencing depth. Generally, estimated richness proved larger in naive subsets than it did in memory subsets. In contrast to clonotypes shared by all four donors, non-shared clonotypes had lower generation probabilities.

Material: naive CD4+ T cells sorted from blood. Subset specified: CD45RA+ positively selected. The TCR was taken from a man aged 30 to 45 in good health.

CDR3 coding DNA: TGTGCCAGCAGTTTAACAGGGTCCTACAATGAGCAGTTCTTC. It translates to CASSLTGSYNEQFF. V and J are TRBV28 and TRBJ2-1, with D possibly being TRBD1 (6 bases). Trimming shortened V by 2 bases and J by 1 base, and 6 bases separated the two germline ends. The length of the CDR3 is 14 residues. In germline, CDR1 is MDHEN, CDR2 SYDVKM.